This T cell receptor (beta chain) was recovered during a study of stem cell transplantation in POMP-related autoinflammatory disease. Overall study results and limits: Patients with PRAID showed a restricted number of unique TRB V-J gene pairings.

Remarks on this clone: Its antigen remains unidentified.

This CDR3 region has 15 residues. TCRdb keeps only in-frame clones here, not all; method: immunoSEQ multiplex PCR. The data show tens of thousands of clones, with approximately 91% seen just once and 0.66% held by the top ten. J is TRBJ1-2 and V is TRBV21-1. TRBV21-1 is a pseudogene segment. This receptor was identified in a human patient with POMP-related autoinflammation and immune dysregulation (PRAID). Some T cells may possibly be graft donor cells. The starting material was CD4+ T cells from PBMCs, obtained after stem cell transplantation. CDR3 loop: CASSAGTNLYYGYTF. CDR3 DNA sequence: TGTGCCAGCAGCGCCGGGACCAATCTCTACTATGGCTACACCTTC.